This entry lists 3 T cell receptor beta chains sequenced from one sample in a study of T cell changes during pregnancy in multiple sclerosis (dated by TCRdb to between 2018 and 2020). The receptor library was made with the immunoSEQ multiplex PCR assay. In TCRdb, the immuneACCESS table is reduced to in-frame sequences with V and J assigned. These tables do not hold every clone; where another copy was compared, an unresolved V gene accounts for under half, and the others remain unexplained. Within this sample are under 35,000 clones, with about 92% of them counted one time only. The ten top clones hold 0.71% of the sample. The input for sequencing was CD4+ T cells from peripheral blood mononuclear cells, taken in the first trimester of pregnancy. The receptors were gathered from a female donor with multiple sclerosis, enrolled in a pregnancy study.

The genes are TRBV5-1 and TRBJ1-4; possibly TRBD1 for D (5 bases). Trimming removed 0 bases at V and 3 bases at J, with 12 bases between. This CDR3 is 16 amino acids long. CDR1 SGHRS and CDR2 YFSETQ come from the germline V gene. CDR3 region: CASSLEPGPANEKLFF. The CDR3 DNA reads as TGCGCCAGCAGCTTGGAACCAGGGCCAGCTAATGAAAAACTGTTTTTT.

V is TRBV9 and J is TRBJ1-2; 9 bases match TRBD1. This CDR3 is 14 amino acids long. Trimming at V came to 4 bases and at J to 8 bases, leaving 9 bases not matched to a gene. Looked up from germline, CDR1 is SGDLS and CDR2 is YYNGEE. For the CDR3, the DNA is TGTGCCAGCAGCTCAAGGACAGGGGTGGGCGGCTACACCTTC. As protein: CASSSRTGVGGYTF.

This chain links TRBV7-2 with TRBJ2-5; 8 nucleotides line up with TRBD2. Germline lookup yields CDR1 SGHTA and CDR2 FQGNSA. CDR3 length: 14 amino acids. J gave up 5 bases and V 5 bases, and 7 bases lay outside the gene matches. The CDR3 DNA follows: TGTGCCAGCAGCCCTTCCGGCGGGGGGGAGACCCAGTACTTC. This sequence encodes CASSPSGGGETQYF.